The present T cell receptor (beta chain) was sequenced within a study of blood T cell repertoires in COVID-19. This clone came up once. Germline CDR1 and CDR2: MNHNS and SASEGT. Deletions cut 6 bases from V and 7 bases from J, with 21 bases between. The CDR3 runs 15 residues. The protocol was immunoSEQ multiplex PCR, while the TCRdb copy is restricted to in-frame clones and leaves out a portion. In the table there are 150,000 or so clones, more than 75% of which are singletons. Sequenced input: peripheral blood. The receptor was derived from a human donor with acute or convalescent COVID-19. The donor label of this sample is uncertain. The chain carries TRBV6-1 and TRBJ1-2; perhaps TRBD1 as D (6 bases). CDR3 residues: CASRKQGVSQGGYTF. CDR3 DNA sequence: TGTGCCAGCAGAAAACAGGGAGTGTCACAGGGTGGCTACACCTTC.